This T cell receptor beta chain was profiled in a study of persistence of HIV-infected CD4 T cells. The overall study: Blood samples, up to 180 mL, came from multiple time points, except two leukapheresis donors sampled once.

Overlapping HIV-1 Gag 15-mer peptides at 0.95 to 1 ug per peptide per mL were used. Responding CD4+ T cells were sorted by upregulation of both CD40 ligand and CD69. Study-level results: Compared with CD3/CD28-stimulated cells, CMV- and Gag-responding cells showed lower TCRbeta richness.

The libraries were made with immunoSEQ version 4 in survey mode. Using immunoSEQ multiplex PCR, the repertoire was profiled, and TCRdb retains in-frame clones only, with some absent. Of tens of thousands of clones listed, roughly 70% are singletons. With 1 base clipped from V and 7 bases from J, the junction kept 3 bases outside the gene matches. CDR1 SGHDN and CDR2 FVKESK come from the germline V gene. The CDR3 totals 13 residues. Only one count was recorded for this clone. Its cognate antigen is unknown. This rearrangement joins TRBV14 to TRBJ1-1; TRBD1 aligns across 7 bases. Here the sequenced sample was CD4+ T cells sorted from PBMCs after approximately 19-hour stimulation, taken from a patient who received antiretroviral therapy. The TCR originated in an adult man with HIV who was CMV-seropositive. CDR3 amino acids: CASSQVRQGEAFF. The CDR3 coding sequence is TGTGCCAGCAGCCAAGTTCGACAGGGTGAAGCTTTCTTT.